The clone carrying this T cell receptor (beta chain) was counted at least ten times. Its antigen is unidentified. This CDR3 has 12 residues. Germline assignment: CDR1 WSHSY and CDR2 SAAADI. Trimming removed 5 bases at V and 8 bases at J, with 12 bases between. RNA transcripts were the template, and TCR beta CDR3 regions were amplified from them. After a first-round RT-PCR with HTBI primers, a second-round multiplex PCR was run. TCRdb used MiXCR to reprocess the multiplex PCR reads, holding one entry per CDR3 protein. This table has a few hundred thousand distinct CDR3 sequences, 15% to 20% appearing once. Hyperthyroidism counted as stable given no ophthalmopathy within 18 months of follow-up. It was from about 9.1 ml of fresh peripheral blood that the PBMCs came. The data were taken from a study of Graves' ophthalmopathy and Graves' hyperthyroidism. Study-wide findings and caveats: A majority of expanded thyroid clonotypes exceeding 0.001 frequency were likewise present in blood.

The chain employs TRBV10-2 and TRBJ1-2; no reliable D call. The receptor's source is an adult woman with stable Graves' hyperthyroidism. Input material: peripheral blood. The CDR3 loop reads CASSPRTEGYTF. The CDR3 nucleotides are TGCGCCAGCAGTCCTCGGACGGAGGGCTACACCTTC.